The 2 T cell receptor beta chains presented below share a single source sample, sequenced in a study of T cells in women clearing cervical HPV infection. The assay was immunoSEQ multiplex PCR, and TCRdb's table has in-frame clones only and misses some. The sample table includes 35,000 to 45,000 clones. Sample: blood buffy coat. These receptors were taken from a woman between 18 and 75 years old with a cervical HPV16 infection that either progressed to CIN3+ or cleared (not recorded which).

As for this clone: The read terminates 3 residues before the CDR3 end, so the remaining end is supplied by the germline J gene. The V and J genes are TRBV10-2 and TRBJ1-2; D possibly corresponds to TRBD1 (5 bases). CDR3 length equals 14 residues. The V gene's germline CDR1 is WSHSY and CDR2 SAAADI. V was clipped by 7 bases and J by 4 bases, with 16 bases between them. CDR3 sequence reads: CASTRQGDPYGYTF. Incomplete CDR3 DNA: TGCGCCAGCACGAGGCAGGGAGATCCCTATGGC.

This CDR3 reads CASSSGNDYTF. The DNA read from the CDR3 is TGTGCCAGCAGTTCAGGGAACGAC. The V and J genes are TRBV6-2 or TRBV6-3 and TRBJ1-2; D is possibly TRBD1 (5 bases). With the read ending 3 residues before the CDR3 end, the germline J gene is used to fill in that end. Germline lookup yields CDR1 MNHEY and CDR2 SVGEGT. The CDR3 totals 11 residues.